These 10 T cell receptor beta chains share one sample of origin, sequenced in a study of blood T cell repertoires in COVID-19. The repertoire was sequenced with immunoSEQ multiplex PCR; TCRdb's copy has only in-frame clones and lacks some. Of about 230,000 clones in the sample, around 92% were seen once. The sequenced material came from PBMCs or T cells enriched from blood (not recorded which). The source is a woman aged 25 to 45 with acute COVID-19.

The gene calls are TRBV6-5 and TRBJ1-6; TRBD1 agrees at 7 bases. Germline CDR1 MNHEY, CDR2 SVGAGI. V trimming: 9 bases; J trimming: 7 bases; junction bases outside the gene matches: 6. This CDR3 contains 13 residues. DNA of the CDR3: TGTGCCAGTCAGGGGGGTGGGAATTCACCCCTCCACTTT. Encoded protein: CASQGGGNSPLHF.

V is TRBV9 and J is TRBJ1-1; a weak D match, TRBD1 (5 bases). CDR1 is SGDLS and CDR2 is YYNGEE in the germline V gene. V dropped 3 bases and J dropped 4 bases, with 16 bases sitting between them. The CDR3 length is 15 residues. The CDR3 region is CASSGGPQVFTEAFF. For the CDR3, the DNA is TGTGCCAGCAGCGGGGGTCCACAGGTCTTCACTGAAGCTTTCTTT.

The count of this clone is one. J is TRBJ1-6 and V is TRBV6-2 or TRBV6-3; 9 bases are a match to TRBD1. The CDR3 totals 16 residues. Germline V lookup: CDR1 MNHEY, CDR2 SVGEGT. The V and J ends lost 4 bases and 7 bases, in that order; junction bases with no gene match: 8. CDR3: CASSFGQGPENSPLHF. The CDR3 DNA follows: TGTGCCAGCAGTTTTGGACAGGGGCCCGAAAATTCACCCCTCCACTTT.

This chain links TRBV29-1 with TRBJ2-7; 9 nucleotides align to TRBD2. V shed 6 bases, J shed 5 bases, and the junction held 8 bases outside the gene matches. The CDR3 is 13 amino acids. Per the germline V gene, CDR1 is SQVTM and CDR2 is ANQGSEA. The CDR3 DNA follows: TGCAGCGTCATTAGCGGGGGAGGCGACGAGCAGTACTTC. It specifies CSVISGGGDEQYF.

Written as DNA, the CDR3 is TGTGCCAGCAGTTACGGGAGGAACGCTAACTATGGCTACACCTTC. Translation: CASSYGRNANYGYTF. This rearrangement joins TRBV6-5 to TRBJ1-2; D remains unclear. This CDR3 region has 15 residues. CDR1 and CDR2 from the germline V gene are MNHEY and SVGAGI. V dropped 2 bases and J dropped 0 bases, with 10 bases sitting between them.

This clone was picked up many times. This rearrangement joins TRBV7-9 to TRBJ1-1, with D possibly matching TRBD1 (6 bases). V gave up 1 base and J gave up 10 bases, with 13 bases separating them. Germline-derived CDR1 and CDR2 are SEHNR and FQNEAQ (reference sequence). This CDR3 region has 13 residues. This CDR3 is CASSLGGQIGAFF. CDR3 nucleotide sequence: TGTGCCAGCAGCTTAGGCGGACAGATAGGAGCTTTCTTT.

The V and J genes are TRBV27 and TRBJ1-1; 8 bases align to TRBD1. Germline-derived CDR1 and CDR2 are MNHEY and SMNVEV (reference sequence). This CDR3 comprises 17 residues. The trim removed 3 bases at V and 1 base at J, leaving 10 bases unmatched. CDR3 sequence reads: CASSLVLRTGTNTEAFF. The DNA of the CDR3 is TGTGCCAGCAGTTTGGTTCTGCGGACAGGGACGAACACTGAAGCTTTCTTT.

CDR3: CASSLVTEQETQYF. As DNA, the CDR3 is TGTGCCAGCAGCTTAGTGACAGAGCAAGAGACCCAGTACTTC. This chain connects TRBV7-2 to TRBJ2-5; TRBD1 is a possible D gene (5 bases). Germline V gene data show CDR1 as SGHTA and CDR2 as FQGNSA. The CDR3 contains 14 residues. V lost 1 base, J lost 2 bases, and 8 bases lay in between.

This clone was recorded only once. CDR3 protein: CASSLAGGRYTEAFF. The DNA of the CDR3 is TGTGCCAGCAGCTTGGCAGGGGGTAGGTACACTGAAGCTTTCTTT. V gene TRBV13 combines with J gene TRBJ1-1; 7 bases match TRBD1. The germline gives CDR1 PRHDT, CDR2 FYEKMQ (reference sequence). The CDR3 is made up of 15 amino acids. The junction had 7 bases not matched to a gene; V was cut back by 3 bases and J by 3 bases.

This chain connects TRBV6-5 to TRBJ2-5; D gene uncertain. Trimming took off 6 bases at V and 3 bases at J, with 5 bases between the two ends. In germline, CDR1 is MNHEY, CDR2 SVGAGI. The CDR3 is 11 amino acids. CDR3 protein: CASRLEETQYF. The CDR3 coding sequence is TGTGCCAGCAGATTAGAAGAGACCCAGTACTTC.